One and the same sample provided the 17 T cell receptor beta chains below, sequenced in a study of shared clonotypes between healthy human individuals. The protocol was immunoSEQ multiplex PCR, while the TCRdb copy is restricted to in-frame clones and leaves out a portion. The sample includes 2 million to 2.5 million clones, 92% of them seen just once. The sample consisted of naive CD4+ T cells from PBMCs. Subset defined: CD45RA+ positively selected. The receptors here all came from a man younger than 30 in good health. Some clones in this sample may be carry-over from other donors' samples.

The chain uses TRBV9 and TRBJ2-1, with 14 bases that match TRBD2. Germline CDR1 reads SGDLS; CDR2 reads YYNGEE. The CDR3 is 15 amino acids. The ends lost 3 bases at V and 6 bases at J; junction bases unmatched: 2. The CDR3 bases are TGTGCCAGCAGCGCGACTAGCGGGAGGGCCAATGAGCAGTTCTTC. Translated, it gives CASSATSGRANEQFF.

This chain links TRBV12-5 with TRBJ2-7; tentatively, D is TRBD2 (5 bases). The V gene's germline CDR1 is LGHNT and CDR2 FRNRAP. Trimming left V 0 bases short and J 2 bases short, with 14 bases between. The CDR3 has 16 residues. CDR3 residues: CASGLVLGRQPYEQYF. In DNA, the CDR3 is TGTGCTAGTGGTTTGGTACTAGGGCGGCAGCCCTACGAGCAGTACTTC.

The rearrangement links TRBV18 to TRBJ2-7; TRBD2 agrees at 7 bases. V lost 4 bases to trimming and J lost 4 bases; unmatched junction nucleotides: 4. The germline V gene has CDR1 KGHSH and CDR2 LQKENI. CDR3 length: 13 amino acids. The CDR3 region has the DNA TGTGCCAGCTCACTAGCGGGCATATACGAGCAGTACTTC. Translated: CASSLAGIYEQYF.

The chain carries TRBV10-3 and TRBJ2-7, with TRBD2 as a possible D gene (6 bases). Trimming removed 3 bases from V and 5 bases from J, with 8 bases in between. Germline V gives CDR1 ENHRY, CDR2 SYGVKD. CDR3 length equals 12 residues. The CDR3 loop is CAISDKRDEQYF. For the CDR3, the DNA is TGTGCCATCAGTGATAAGCGGGACGAGCAGTACTTC.

The V and J genes are TRBV5-5 and TRBJ2-3, with D perhaps matching TRBD1 (6 bases). Germline lookup yields CDR1 SGHKS and CDR2 YYEKEE (reference sequence). Trimming stripped 0 bases from V and 4 bases from J, with 15 bases between. The CDR3 extends over 16 amino acids. The CDR3 sequence is CASSLAGQGMSDTQYF. CDR3 nucleotides: TGTGCCAGCAGCTTGGCCGGCCAGGGGATGTCAGATACGCAGTATTTT. The complete variable domain, with remaining parts taken from reference TRBV5-5 and TRBJ2-3, reads DAGVTQSPTHLIKTRGQQVTLRCSPISGHKSVSWYQQVLGQGPQFIFQYYEKEERGRGNFPDRFSARQFPNYSSELNVNALLLGDSALYLCASSLAGQGMSDTQYFGPGTRLTVL.

V and J are TRBV18 and TRBJ2-7; the match to TRBD2 covers 10 bases. The junction had 9 bases not matched to a gene; V was cut back by 4 bases and J by 3 bases. The CDR3 loop spans 16 amino acids. Germline V gene sequence: CDR1 KGHSH, CDR2 LQKENI. This chain's CDR3 is CASSQGSSGSLYEQYF. The CDR3 DNA reads as TGTGCCAGCTCACAAGGGTCTAGCGGGAGTCTCTACGAGCAGTACTTC.

The gene calls are TRBV7-9 and TRBJ2-7; possible D gene TRBD1, 5 bases. Trimming removed 5 bases at V and 5 bases at J, with 16 bases between. The germline gives CDR1 SEHNR, CDR2 FQNEAQ (reference sequence). The CDR3 consists of 14 residues. DNA for the CDR3: TGTGCCAGCAGCCCAGTGGGGCAGGGCCACGAGCAGTACTTC. Protein sequence: CASSPVGQGHEQYF.

The V call is TRBV11-2, the J call TRBJ1-2, with 8 bases aligning to TRBD1. The CDR3 extends over 18 amino acids. V dropped 8 bases and J dropped 0; count of bases not matched to a gene: 17. CDR1 SGHAT and CDR2 FQNNGV come from the germline V gene. The CDR3 here is CASGEPRRTGLANYGYTF. CDR3 sequence (DNA): TGTGCCAGCGGGGAACCCCGGAGGACAGGGTTAGCTAACTATGGCTACACCTTC.

The chain is built from TRBV4-1 and TRBJ2-5; D not resolved. The ends were cut back, 0 bases at V and 3 bases at J, with 17 bases in the middle. Germline V CDR1 and CDR2: MGHRA, YSYEKL. The CDR3 runs to 17 residues. DNA of the CDR3: TGCGCCAGCAGCCAAGAGAACAAGGGCTATATAGAAGAGACCCAGTACTTC. Its translation is CASSQENKGYIEETQYF.

The chain carries TRBV7-3 and TRBJ2-5, with 8 positions matching TRBD2. This CDR3 comprises 15 residues. Germline trimming cut 5 bases from V and 5 bases from J; bases unmatched to any gene: 10. Germline CDR1 reads SGHTA; CDR2 reads FQGTGA. The CDR3 DNA reads TGTGCCAGCAGCCCCAATAGCGGCGGGGGGGAGACCCAGTACTTC. It yields the protein CASSPNSGGGETQYF.

V usage is TRBV9 and J usage is TRBJ2-1, with 14 bases matching TRBD2. The CDR3 totals 16 residues. The V and J ends lost 4 bases and 9 bases, in that order; junction bases with no gene match: 9. The germline CDR1 and CDR2 sequences are SGDLS and YYNGEE. This CDR3 reads CASSPRLAGGSAEQFF. CDR3 sequence (DNA): TGTGCCAGCAGCCCCCGACTAGCGGGAGGGTCTGCTGAGCAGTTCTTC. The full variable domain, in which reference TRBV9 and TRBJ2-1 provide the parts outside the CDR3, is DSGVTQTPKHLITATGQRVTLRCSPRSGDLSVYWYQQSLDQGLQFLIQYYNGEERAKGNILERFSAQQFPDLHSELNLSSLELGDSALYFCASSPRLAGGSAEQFFGPGTRLTVL.

The V gene is TRBV10-3, the J gene TRBJ1-2; 8 nucleotides match TRBD1. This CDR3 spans 14 amino acids. Looked up from germline, CDR1 is ENHRY and CDR2 is SYGVKD. The V segment lost 6 bases and the J segment 6 bases; nucleotides outside the gene matches: 9. The CDR3 bases are TGTGCCATCAGCCGCGCAGGGGGCGAACATGGCTACACCTTC. Encoded protein: CAISRAGGEHGYTF.

This clone was observed once. The chain has TRBV28 and TRBJ1-5; a possible D gene is TRBD1 (5 bases). The CDR3 runs to 16 residues. CDR1 is MDHEN and CDR2 is SYDVKM in the germline V gene. Trimming took off 7 bases at V and 1 base at J, with 17 bases between the two ends. The DNA of the CDR3 is TGTGCCAGCAACATCGGGGGGATTGGGAGCAATCAGCCCCAGCATTTT. Amino acid sequence: CASNIGGIGSNQPQHF.

This chain joins TRBV7-5 and TRBJ2-1; no check of the table's D call, TRBD2, against the DNA was made. TRBV7-5 has pseudogene status. CDR3 length equals 16 residues. The CDR3: CARSRYSGRAYNEQFF. The CDR3 nucleotides are TGTGCCAGAAGCAGATATAGCGGGAGGGCCTACAATGAGCAGTTCTTC.

This rearrangement joins TRBV25-1 to TRBJ1-1; D gene uncertain. Germline CDR1 is MGHDK and CDR2 is SYGVNS. V was cut by 3 bases and J by 1 base, with 12 bases left in between. This CDR3 region has 15 residues. The CDR3 region has the DNA TGTGCCAGCAGTGACTCTAAAGCGGGGAACACTGAAGCTTTCTTT. This codes for CASSDSKAGNTEAFF.

This rearrangement joins TRBV19 to TRBJ1-1; 10 bases map to TRBD1. Germline loops: CDR1 LNHDA, CDR2 SQIVND (reference sequence). Germline trimming cut 7 bases from V and 7 bases from J; bases unmatched to any gene: 15. The CDR3 is 16 amino acids. CDR3 region: CASNEGTGASPLEAFF. As DNA, the CDR3 is TGTGCCAGTAATGAAGGGACAGGGGCCTCCCCACTTGAAGCTTTCTTT.

The chain combines TRBV5-1 with TRBJ2-7; 10 bases are shared with TRBD2. Germline CDR1 SGHRS, CDR2 YFSETQ. This CDR3 spans 18 amino acids. Trimming cost V 4 bases and J 0 bases; bases outside gene matches: 13. The CDR3 bases are TGCGCCAGCAGCCGGGGCTCTAGCGGGAGATCCCTCTCCTACGAGCAGTACTTC. It yields the protein CASSRGSSGRSLSYEQYF.